This T cell receptor beta chain was recovered during a study of T cells expressing NK-cell markers. Whole-study context: Repertoire data for TCR beta were derived from sorted T cells (CD3+CD56+NKG2C+, CD3+CD56+NKG2C- and CD3+CD56-NKG2C+).

Concerning this clonotype: Its antigen is currently unknown.

Study findings and constraints: One observes that, in a handful of donors, these clonotypes were also the leading ones within the CD3+CD56-NKG2C+ fraction. Whether the expanded NKG2C+ T cell clones recognized HCMV remained unclear.

TCRdb derives one entry per CDR3 protein from the 5' RACE reads, leaving out DNA. Its table records more than 400,000 distinct CDR3 sequences. Germline CDR1 LGHNA, CDR2 YSLEER. The CDR3 has 15 residues. This rearrangement joins TRBV4-3 to TRBJ1-6. Sequenced input: blood T cells: a sorted CD56 or NKG2C T cell subset, CD4+ or CD8+ T cells, or bulk PBMC T cells (not recorded which). This receptor was obtained from a woman aged 18 to 75 in good health. The CDR3 reads CASSRKGGEGSPLHF.